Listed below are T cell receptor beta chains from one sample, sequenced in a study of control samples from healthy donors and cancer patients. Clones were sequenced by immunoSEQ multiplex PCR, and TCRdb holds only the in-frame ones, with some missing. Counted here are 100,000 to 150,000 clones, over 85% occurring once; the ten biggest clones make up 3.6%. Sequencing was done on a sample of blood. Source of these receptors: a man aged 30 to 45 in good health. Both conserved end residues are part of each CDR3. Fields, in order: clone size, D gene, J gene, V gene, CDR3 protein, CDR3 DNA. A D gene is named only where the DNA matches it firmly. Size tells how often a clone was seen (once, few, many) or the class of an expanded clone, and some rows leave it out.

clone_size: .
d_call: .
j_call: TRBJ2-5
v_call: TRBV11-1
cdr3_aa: CASSLNVQETQYF
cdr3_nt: TGTGCCAGCAGCTTAAATGTCCAAGAGACCCAGTACTTC

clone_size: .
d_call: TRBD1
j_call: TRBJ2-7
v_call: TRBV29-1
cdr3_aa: CSASGQVMDEQYF
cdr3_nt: TGCAGCGCATCGGGACAGGTTATGGACGAGCAGTACTTC

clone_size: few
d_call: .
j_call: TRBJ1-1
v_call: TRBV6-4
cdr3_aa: CASSLGENTEAFF
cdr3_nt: TGTGCCAGCAGTCTAGGTGAGAACACTGAAGCTTTCTTT

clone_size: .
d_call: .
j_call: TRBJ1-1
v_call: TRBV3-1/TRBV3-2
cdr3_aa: CASGGANTEAFF
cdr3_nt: TGTGCCAGCGGAGGGGCCAACACTGAAGCTTTCTTT

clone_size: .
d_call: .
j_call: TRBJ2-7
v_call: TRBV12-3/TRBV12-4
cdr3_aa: CASSPQWAEQYF
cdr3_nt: TGTGCCAGCAGTCCCCAATGGGCCGAGCAGTACTTC

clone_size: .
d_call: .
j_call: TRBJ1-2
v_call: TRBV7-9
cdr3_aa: CASSPERIGEDYGYTF
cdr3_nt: TGTGCCAGCAGCCCCGAGCGTATAGGGGAGGACTATGGCTACACCTTC

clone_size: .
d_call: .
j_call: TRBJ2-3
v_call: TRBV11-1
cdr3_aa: CASSQIPDTQYF
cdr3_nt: TGTGCCAGCAGCCAAATCCCAGATACGCAGTATTTT

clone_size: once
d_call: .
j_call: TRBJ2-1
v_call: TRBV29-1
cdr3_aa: CSYQGYNEQFF
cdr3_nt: TGCAGCTACCAGGGGTACAATGAGCAGTTCTTC

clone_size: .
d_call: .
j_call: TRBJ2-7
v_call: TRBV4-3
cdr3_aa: CASSQGDGVRYF
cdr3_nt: TGCGCCAGCAGCCAAGGTGATGGAGTAAGGTACTTC

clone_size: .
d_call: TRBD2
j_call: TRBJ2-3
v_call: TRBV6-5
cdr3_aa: CASRLAGATDTQYF
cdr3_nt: TGTGCCAGTCGACTAGCGGGGGCCACAGATACGCAGTATTTT

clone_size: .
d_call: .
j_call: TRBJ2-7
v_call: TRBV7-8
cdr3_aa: CASSLRDWSSYEQYF
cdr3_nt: TGTGCCAGCAGCTTAAGGGACTGGAGCTCCTACGAGCAGTACTTC

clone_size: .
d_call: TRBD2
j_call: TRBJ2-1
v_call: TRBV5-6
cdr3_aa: CASSLGLAGEYNEQFF
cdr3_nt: TGTGCCAGCAGCTTGGGGCTAGCGGGGGAATACAATGAGCAGTTCTTC

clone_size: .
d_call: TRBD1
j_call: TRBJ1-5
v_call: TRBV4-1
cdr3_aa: CASSLGTGSQPQHF
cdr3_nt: TGCGCCAGCAGCCTCGGGACAGGGTCCCAGCCCCAGCATTTT

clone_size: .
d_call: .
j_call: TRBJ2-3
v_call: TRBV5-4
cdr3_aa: CASTQDRTAADTQYF
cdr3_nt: TGTGCCAGCACCCAGGATAGGACAGCGGCAGATACGCAGTATTTT

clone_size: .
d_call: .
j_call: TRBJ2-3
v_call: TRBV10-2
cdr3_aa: CASSRPSGLASDTQYF
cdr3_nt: TGCGCCAGCAGTCGTCCCTCGGGGTTGGCGTCAGATACGCAGTATTTT

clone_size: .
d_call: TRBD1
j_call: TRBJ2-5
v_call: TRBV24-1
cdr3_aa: CATSPRTGGLETQYF
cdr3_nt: TGTGCCACCAGTCCTCGGACAGGGGGCCTCGAGACCCAGTACTTC

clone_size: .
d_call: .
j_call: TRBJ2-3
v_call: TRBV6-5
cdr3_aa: CASSYRGSTDTQYF
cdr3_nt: TGTGCCAGCAGTTACAGGGGAAGCACAGATACGCAGTATTTT

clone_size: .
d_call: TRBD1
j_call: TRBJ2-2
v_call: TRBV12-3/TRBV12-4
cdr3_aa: CAIRQGDTGELFF
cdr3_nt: TGTGCCATCCGACAGGGAGACACCGGGGAGCTGTTTTTT

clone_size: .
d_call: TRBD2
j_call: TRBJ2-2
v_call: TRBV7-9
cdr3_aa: CASRANPLLAGPTGELFF
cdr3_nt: TGTGCCAGCAGGGCTAATCCCCTTCTAGCGGGGCCCACCGGGGAGCTGTTTTTT

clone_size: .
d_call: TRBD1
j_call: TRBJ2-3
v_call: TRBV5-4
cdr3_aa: CASSSTGNGTDTQYF
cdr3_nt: TGTGCCAGCAGCTCGACAGGGAACGGCACAGATACGCAGTATTTT

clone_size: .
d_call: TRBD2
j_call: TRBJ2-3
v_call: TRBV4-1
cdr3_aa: CASSRGDSGGTDTQYF
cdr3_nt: TGCGCCAGCAGCCGAGGGGATAGCGGGGGGACAGATACGCAGTATTTT

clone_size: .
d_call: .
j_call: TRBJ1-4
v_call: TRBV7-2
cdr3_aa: CASSLDRMNEKLFF
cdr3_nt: TGTGCCAGCAGCTTAGACAGGATGAATGAAAAACTGTTTTTT

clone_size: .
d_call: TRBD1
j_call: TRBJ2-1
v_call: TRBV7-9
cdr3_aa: CASSSTGTGGSYNEQFF
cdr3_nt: TGTGCCAGCAGCTCAACAGGGACAGGGGGCTCCTACAATGAGCAGTTCTTC

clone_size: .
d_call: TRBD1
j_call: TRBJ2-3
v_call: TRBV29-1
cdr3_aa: CSVPRDREIPDTQYF
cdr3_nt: TGCAGCGTCCCGAGGGACAGGGAGATTCCAGATACGCAGTATTTT

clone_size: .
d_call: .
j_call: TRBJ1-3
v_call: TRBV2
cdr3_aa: CASRERSGNTIYF
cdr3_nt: TGTGCCAGCAGGGAGCGATCTGGAAACACCATATATTTT

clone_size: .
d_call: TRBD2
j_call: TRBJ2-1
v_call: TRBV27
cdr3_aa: CASTSGGPYNEQFF
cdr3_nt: TGTGCCAGCACTAGCGGGGGGCCCTACAATGAGCAGTTCTTC

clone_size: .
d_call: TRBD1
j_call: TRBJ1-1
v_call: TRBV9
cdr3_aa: CASRPIRGAVTEAFF
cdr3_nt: TGTGCCAGCAGGCCCATCAGGGGGGCAGTCACTGAAGCTTTCTTT

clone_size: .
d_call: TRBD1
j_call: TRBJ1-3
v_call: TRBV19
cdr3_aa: CASSFGQGASGNTIYF
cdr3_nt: TGTGCCAGTAGTTTCGGACAGGGCGCCTCTGGAAACACCATATATTTT

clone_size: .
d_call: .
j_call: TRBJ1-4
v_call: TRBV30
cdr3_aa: CAWSLVGSMGEKLFF
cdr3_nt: TGTGCCTGGAGTCTCGTGGGCTCCATGGGTGAAAAACTGTTTTTT

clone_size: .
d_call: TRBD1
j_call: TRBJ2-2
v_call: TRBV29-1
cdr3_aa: CSVEFVGTGGIGELFF
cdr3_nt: TGCAGCGTTGAATTCGTAGGGACAGGGGGCATCGGGGAGCTGTTTTTT

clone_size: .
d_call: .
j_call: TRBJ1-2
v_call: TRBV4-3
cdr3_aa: CASSQAGGVNYGYTF
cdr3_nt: TGCGCCAGCAGCCAAGCCGGCGGAGTTAACTATGGCTACACCTTC

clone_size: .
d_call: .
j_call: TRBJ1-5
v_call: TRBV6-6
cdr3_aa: CASSYSLGDNQPQHF
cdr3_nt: TGTGCCAGCAGTTACTCATTAGGAGACAATCAGCCCCAGCATTTT

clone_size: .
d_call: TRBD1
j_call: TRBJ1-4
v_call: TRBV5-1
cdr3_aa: CASSLGTGFTSEKLFF
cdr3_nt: TGCGCCAGCAGCCTGGGGACAGGGTTTACGAGTGAAAAACTGTTTTTT

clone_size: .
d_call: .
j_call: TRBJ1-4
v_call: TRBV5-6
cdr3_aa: CASSVGPINEKLFF
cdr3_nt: TGTGCCAGCAGCGTGGGCCCGATTAATGAAAAACTGTTTTTT

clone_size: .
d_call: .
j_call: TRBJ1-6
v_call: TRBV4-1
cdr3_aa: CASSQGAFSYNSPLHF
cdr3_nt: TGCGCCAGCAGCCAAGGGGCATTTTCTTATAATTCACCCCTCCACTTT

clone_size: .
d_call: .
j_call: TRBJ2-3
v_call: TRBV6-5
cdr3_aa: CASPEGGGVSDTQYF
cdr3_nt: TGTGCCAGCCCCGAAGGAGGGGGGGTTTCAGATACGCAGTATTTT

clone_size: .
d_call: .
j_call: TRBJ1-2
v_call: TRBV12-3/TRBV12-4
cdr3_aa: CASSHGGNYGYTF
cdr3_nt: TGTGCCAGCAGTCACGGAGGGAACTATGGCTACACCTTC

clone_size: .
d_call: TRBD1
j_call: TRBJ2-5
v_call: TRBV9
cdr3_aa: CASSDRGIGETQYF
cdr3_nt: TGTGCCAGCAGCGACAGGGGGATCGGAGAGACCCAGTACTTC

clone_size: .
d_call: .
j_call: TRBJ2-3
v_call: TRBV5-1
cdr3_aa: CASSIGTSTDTQYF
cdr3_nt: TGCGCCAGCAGCATCGGGACTAGCACAGATACGCAGTATTTT

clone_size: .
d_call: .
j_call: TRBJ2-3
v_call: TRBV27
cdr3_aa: CASSFRGTDTQYF
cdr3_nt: TGTGCCAGCAGTTTTCGGGGGACAGATACGCAGTATTTT

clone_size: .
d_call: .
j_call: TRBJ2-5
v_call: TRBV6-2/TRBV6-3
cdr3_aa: CASSYSRQQETQYF
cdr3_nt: TGTGCCAGCAGTTACTCCAGACAGCAAGAGACCCAGTACTTC

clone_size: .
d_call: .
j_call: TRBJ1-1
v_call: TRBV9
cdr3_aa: CASSVEMNTEAFF
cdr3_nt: TGTGCCAGCAGCGTAGAAATGAACACTGAAGCTTTCTTT

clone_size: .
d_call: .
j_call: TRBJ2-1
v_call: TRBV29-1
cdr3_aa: CSVEANSNEQFF
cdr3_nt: TGCAGCGTTGAAGCTAACAGCAATGAGCAGTTCTTC

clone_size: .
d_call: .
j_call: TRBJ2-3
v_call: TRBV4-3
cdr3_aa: CASSQDVRKDTQYF
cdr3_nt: TGCGCCAGCAGCCAAGATGTGCGGAAGGATACGCAGTATTTT

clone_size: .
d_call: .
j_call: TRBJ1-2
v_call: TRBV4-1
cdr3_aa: CASSQDHKTPDYGYTF
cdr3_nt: TGCGCCAGCAGCCAAGACCATAAAACCCCGGACTATGGCTACACCTTC

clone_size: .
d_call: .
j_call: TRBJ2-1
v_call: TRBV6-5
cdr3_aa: CASSYDYLSSYNEQFF
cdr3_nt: TGTGCCAGCAGTTACGACTACCTAAGCTCCTACAATGAGCAGTTCTTC

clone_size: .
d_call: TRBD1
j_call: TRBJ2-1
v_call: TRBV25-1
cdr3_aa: CASSPPGTGNEQFF
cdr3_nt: TGTGCCAGCAGCCCTCCCGGGACAGGGAATGAGCAGTTCTTC

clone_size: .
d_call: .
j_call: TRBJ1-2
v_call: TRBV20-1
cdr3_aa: CSASRQGKPGYTF
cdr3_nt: TGCAGTGCTAGTCGCCAGGGAAAGCCTGGCTACACCTTC

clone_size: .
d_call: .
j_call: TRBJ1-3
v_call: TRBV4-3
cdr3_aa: CASSQQRTPGNTIYF
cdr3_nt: TGCGCCAGCAGCCAACAGAGGACCCCTGGAAACACCATATATTTT

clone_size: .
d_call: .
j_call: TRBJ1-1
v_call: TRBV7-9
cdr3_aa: CASSSLGSVDTEAFF
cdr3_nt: TGTGCCAGCAGCTCCCTGGGGAGCGTGGACACTGAAGCTTTCTTT

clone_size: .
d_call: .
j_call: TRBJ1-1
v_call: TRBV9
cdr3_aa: CANIPGQNTEAFF
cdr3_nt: TGTGCCAACATACCGGGACAGAACACTGAAGCTTTCTTT

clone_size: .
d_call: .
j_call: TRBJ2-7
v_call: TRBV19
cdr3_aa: CASSIIPGLSYEQYF
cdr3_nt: TGTGCCAGTAGTATAATCCCCGGACTCTCCTACGAGCAGTACTTC

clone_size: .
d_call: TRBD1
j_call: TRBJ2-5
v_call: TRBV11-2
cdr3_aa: CASSQGARETQYF
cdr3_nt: TGTGCCAGCAGCCAGGGGGCGAGGGAGACCCAGTACTTC

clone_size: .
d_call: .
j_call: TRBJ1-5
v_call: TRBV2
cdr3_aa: CASSEGGRSNQPQHF
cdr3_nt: TGTGCCAGCAGTGAGGGGGGCAGGAGCAATCAGCCCCAGCATTTT

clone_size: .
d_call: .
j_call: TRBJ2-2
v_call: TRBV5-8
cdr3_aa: CASSPGRNTGELFF
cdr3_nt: TGTGCCAGCAGCCCTGGACGGAACACCGGGGAGCTGTTTTTT

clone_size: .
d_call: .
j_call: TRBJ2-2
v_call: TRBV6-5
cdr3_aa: CATLGHLTGELFF
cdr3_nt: TGTGCCACCCTTGGGCACCTCACCGGGGAGCTGTTTTTT

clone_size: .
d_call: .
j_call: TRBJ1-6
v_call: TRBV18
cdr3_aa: CASSPLNRDSPLHF
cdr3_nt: TGTGCCAGCTCACCGTTGAACAGAGACTCACCCCTCCACTTT

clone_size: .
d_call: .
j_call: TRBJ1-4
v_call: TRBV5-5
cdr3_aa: CASSLQPNEKLFF
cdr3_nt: TGTGCCAGCAGTCTACAGCCTAATGAAAAACTGTTTTTT